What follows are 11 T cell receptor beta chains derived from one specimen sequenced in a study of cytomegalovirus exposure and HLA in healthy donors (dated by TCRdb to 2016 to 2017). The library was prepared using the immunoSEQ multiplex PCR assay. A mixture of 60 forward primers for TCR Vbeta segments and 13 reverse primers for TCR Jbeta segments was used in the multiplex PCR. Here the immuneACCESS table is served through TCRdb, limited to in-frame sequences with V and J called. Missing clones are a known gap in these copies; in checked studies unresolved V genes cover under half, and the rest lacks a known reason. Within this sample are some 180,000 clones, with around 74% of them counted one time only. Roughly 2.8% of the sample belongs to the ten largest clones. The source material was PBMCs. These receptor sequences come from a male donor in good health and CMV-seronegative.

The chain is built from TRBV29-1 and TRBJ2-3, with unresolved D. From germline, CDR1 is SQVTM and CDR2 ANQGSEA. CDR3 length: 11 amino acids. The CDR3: CSAQSSDTQYF. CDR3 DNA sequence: TGCAGTGCTCAGTCCTCAGATACGCAGTATTTT.

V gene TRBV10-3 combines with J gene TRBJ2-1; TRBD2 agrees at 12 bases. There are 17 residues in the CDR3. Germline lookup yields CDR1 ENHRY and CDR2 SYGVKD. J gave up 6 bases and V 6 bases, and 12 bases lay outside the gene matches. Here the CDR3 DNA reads TGTGCCATCAGGGAGGGGCTAGCGGGAGGGCCTTCCAATGAGCAGTTCTTC. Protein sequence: CAIREGLAGGPSNEQFF.

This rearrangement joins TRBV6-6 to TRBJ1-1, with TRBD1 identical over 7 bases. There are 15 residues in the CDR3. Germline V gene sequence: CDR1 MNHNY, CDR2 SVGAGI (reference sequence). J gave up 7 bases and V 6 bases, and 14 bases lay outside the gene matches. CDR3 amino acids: CASSKPGQAALEAFF. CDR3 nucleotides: TGTGCCAGCAGCAAACCCGGACAGGCGGCACTTGAAGCTTTCTTT.

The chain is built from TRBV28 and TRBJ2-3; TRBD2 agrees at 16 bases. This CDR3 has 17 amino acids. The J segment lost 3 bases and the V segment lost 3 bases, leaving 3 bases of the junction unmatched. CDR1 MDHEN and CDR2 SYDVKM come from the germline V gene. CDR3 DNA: TGTGCCAGCAGTTTGGGACTAGCGGGAGGGCCAACAGATACGCAGTATTTT. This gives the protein CASSLGLAGGPTDTQYF.

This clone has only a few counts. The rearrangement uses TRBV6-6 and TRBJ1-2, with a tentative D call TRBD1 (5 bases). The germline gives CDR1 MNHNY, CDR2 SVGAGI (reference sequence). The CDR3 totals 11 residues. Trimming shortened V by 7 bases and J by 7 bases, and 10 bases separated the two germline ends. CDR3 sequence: CASTRRGGYTF. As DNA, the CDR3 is TGTGCCAGCACCCGGAGGGGTGGCTACACCTTC.

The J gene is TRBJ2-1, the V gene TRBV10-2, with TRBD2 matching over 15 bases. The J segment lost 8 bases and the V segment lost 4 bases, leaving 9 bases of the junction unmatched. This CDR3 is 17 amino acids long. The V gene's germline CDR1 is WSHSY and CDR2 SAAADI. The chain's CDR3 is CASSGGLAGGPGHEQFF. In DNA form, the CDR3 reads TGCGCCAGCAGTGGAGGACTAGCGGGGGGGCCGGGGCATGAGCAGTTCTTC.

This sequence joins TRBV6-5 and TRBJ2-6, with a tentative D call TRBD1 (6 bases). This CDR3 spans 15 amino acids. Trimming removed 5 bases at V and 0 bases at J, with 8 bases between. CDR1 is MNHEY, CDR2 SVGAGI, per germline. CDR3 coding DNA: TGTGCCAGCAGTCGACAGGCCTCTGGGGCCAACGTCCTGACTTTC. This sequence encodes CASSRQASGANVLTF.

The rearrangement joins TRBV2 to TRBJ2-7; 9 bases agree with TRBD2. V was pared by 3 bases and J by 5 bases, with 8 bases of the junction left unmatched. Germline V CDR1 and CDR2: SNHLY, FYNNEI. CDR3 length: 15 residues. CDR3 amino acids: CASSDGREGPDEQYF. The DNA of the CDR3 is TGTGCCAGCAGTGATGGGCGGGAGGGCCCGGACGAGCAGTACTTC.

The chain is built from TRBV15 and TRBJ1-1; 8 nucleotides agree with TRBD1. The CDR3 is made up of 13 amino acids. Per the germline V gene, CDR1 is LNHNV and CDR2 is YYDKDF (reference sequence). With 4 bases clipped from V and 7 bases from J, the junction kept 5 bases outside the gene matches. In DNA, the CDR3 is TGTGCCACCAGCACCGGACAGGGAGATGAAGCTTTCTTT. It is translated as CATSTGQGDEAFF.

Here the CDR3 DNA reads TGTGCCAGCGACGACTCTTTATCTTTCGAGCAGTACTTC. Amino acid sequence: CASDDSLSFEQYF. V usage is TRBV6-1 and J usage is TRBJ2-7; D gene unclear. CDR3 length equals 13 residues. CDR1 is MNHNS and CDR2 is SASEGT in the germline V gene. Trimming removed 8 bases from V and 6 bases from J, with 17 bases in between.

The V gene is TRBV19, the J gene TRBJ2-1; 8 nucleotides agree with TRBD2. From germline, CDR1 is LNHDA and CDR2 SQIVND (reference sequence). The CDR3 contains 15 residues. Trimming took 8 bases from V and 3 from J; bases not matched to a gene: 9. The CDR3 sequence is CASGRGTRDYNEQFF. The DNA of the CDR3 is TGTGCCAGTGGTAGGGGGACTAGGGACTACAATGAGCAGTTCTTC.